These 16 T cell receptor beta chains were all obtained from the same sample, sequenced in a study. TCRdb reprocessed the RT-PCR reads via MiXCR and lists one record per CDR3 protein. The table includes around 700,000 distinct CDR3 sequences, about 14% detected once. Sequencing input: memory CD4+ T cells from blood. The receptor set was obtained from a female donor in good health, serving as a healthy control.

CDR3 sequence (DNA): TGTGCCAGCAGCGGGGTAGGGGGGCGGTCCACTGAAGCTTTCTTT. This encodes CASSGVGGRSTEAFF. The chain employs TRBV7-2 and TRBJ1-1; D is possibly TRBD1 (6 bases). The CDR3 totals 15 residues. Germline V CDR1 and CDR2: SGHTA, FQGNSA. V lost 5 bases, J lost 4 bases, and 17 bases lay in between.

This clonotype was detected only a few times. In DNA, the CDR3 is TGCGCCAGCAGCCGCGGACAGCCCGGAAACACCATATATTTT. The encoded protein is CASSRGQPGNTIYF. The genes are TRBV5-1 and TRBJ1-3; D possibly corresponds to TRBD1 (6 bases). The CDR3 loop spans 14 amino acids. The V gene's germline CDR1 is SGHRS and CDR2 YFSETQ. With 4 bases removed from V and 4 bases from J, the gap between germline ends came to 12 bases.

This clonotype was observed a few times. CDR3 DNA sequence: TGCAGTGCCCTGAGGGCTAGCGGGAGTGGCTCCTACAATGAGCAGTTCTTC. Translation gives CSALRASGSGSYNEQFF. The V gene is TRBV20-1, the J gene TRBJ2-1; 10 bases are shared with TRBD2. From germline, CDR1 is DFQATT and CDR2 SNEGSKA (reference sequence). J lost 0 bases, V lost 6 bases, and 11 bases had no gene match. The CDR3 covers 17 residues.

The rearrangement joins TRBV7-9 to TRBJ2-5; no firm D call. The germline V gene has CDR1 SEHNR and CDR2 FQNEAQ (reference sequence). Trimming shortened V by 4 bases and J by 5 bases, and 23 bases separated the two germline ends. CDR3 size: 17 residues. The CDR3 region is CASSSSLNSRVLETQYF. CDR3 nucleotide sequence: TGTGCCAGCAGCTCCAGCCTAAATAGTCGGGTGTTGGAGACCCAGTACTTC.

This clonotype was detected a few times. The chain's CDR3 is CASSQRLGLAGPLDTDTQYF. The DNA for the CDR3 is TGCGCCAGCAGCCAACGGCTTGGACTAGCGGGACCCCTTGACACAGATACGCAGTATTTT. The rearrangement uses TRBV4-1 and TRBJ2-3; 12 bases agree with TRBD2. V dropped 2 bases and J dropped 2; count of bases not matched to a gene: 14. Germline values: CDR1 MGHRA, CDR2 YSYEKL. This CDR3 is built from 20 residues.

The sample holds a few counts of this clonotype. The V gene is TRBV9, the J gene TRBJ2-1, with 10 bases identical to TRBD2. Germline V gene sequence: CDR1 SGDLS, CDR2 YYNGEE. J lost 5 bases, V lost 0 bases, and 11 bases had no gene match. The CDR3 is 18 residues long. Written as DNA, the CDR3 is TGTGCCAGCAGCGTAGGGGGTAGCGGGAGGCCCTTTGACAATGAGCAGTTCTTC. It codes for CASSVGGSGRPFDNEQFF.

This clonotype has ten or more counts. V usage is TRBV6-5 and J usage is TRBJ2-7, with 10 bases lining up with TRBD1. The CDR3 sequence is 15 residues long. Germline values: CDR1 MNHEY, CDR2 SVGAGI. V lost 4 bases to trimming and J lost 4 bases; unmatched junction nucleotides: 7. CDR3 residues: CASSSRDRGLYEQYF. DNA for the CDR3: TGTGCCAGCAGTTCCCGGGACAGGGGATTATACGAGCAGTACTTC.

This clonotype has only a few counts. The chain couples TRBV12-3 or TRBV12-4 to TRBJ1-5; D possibly corresponds to TRBD1 (5 bases). With 5 bases removed from V and 7 bases from J, the gap between germline ends came to 12 bases. The CDR3 spans 13 residues. The CDR3 reads CASSRQRRQPQHF. Written as DNA, the CDR3 is TGTGCCAGCAGTCGACAGCGCCGGCAGCCCCAGCATTTT.

A word on this clonotype: At one boundary the junction diverges from the germline segment, which might be a read error. The chain uses TRBV5-1 and TRBJ2-1; TRBD1 agrees at 7 bases. The CDR3 is made up of 13 amino acids. CDR1 SGHRS and CDR2 YFSETQ come from the germline V gene. The CDR3, as DNA: TGCGCCAGCAGGCTCGGGACAGCTAATGAGCATTTCTTC. The encoded protein is CASRLGTANEHFF.

This clonotype was seen only a few times. V and J are TRBV9 and TRBJ1-2; 7 bases are a match to TRBD1. Unmatched junction bases numbered 15, after V lost 0 bases and J lost 4 bases. The CDR3 runs to 18 residues. Germline values: CDR1 SGDLS, CDR2 YYNGEE. CDR3 region: CASSVGGGLGQDLYGYTF. DNA for the CDR3: TGTGCCAGCAGCGTAGGGGGGGGGCTCGGACAGGACCTCTATGGCTACACCTTC. The full variable domain, rest sourced from reference TRBV9 and TRBJ1-2, is DSGVTQTPKHLITATGQRVTLRCSPRSGDLSVYWYQQSLDQGLQFLIQYYNGEERAKGNILERFSAQQFPDLHSELNLSSLELGDSALYFCASSVGGGLGQDLYGYTFGSGTRLTVV.

This chain uses TRBV20-1 with TRBJ1-4, with 8 bases identical to TRBD1. The CDR3 is made up of 14 amino acids. V gave up 6 bases and J gave up 5 bases; unmatched junction bases: 8. Germline V gives CDR1 DFQATT, CDR2 SNEGSKA (reference sequence). The CDR3 loop is CSAIKQGGNEKLFF. For the CDR3, the DNA is TGCAGTGCGATTAAACAGGGGGGGAATGAAAAACTGTTTTTT.

This clonotype was recorded many times. V is TRBV29-1 and J is TRBJ2-5; D is uncertain. Trimming removed 7 bases at V and 2 bases at J, with 17 bases between. The CDR3 contains 14 residues. Germline-derived CDR1 and CDR2 are SQVTM and ANQGSEA. The CDR3 region is CSGQTSTGQETQYF. The CDR3 nucleotides read TGCAGCGGCCAAACAAGCACGGGTCAAGAGACCCAGTACTTC.

The chain uses TRBV7-2 and TRBJ1-1; D gene ambiguous. Trimming took off 3 bases at V and 1 base at J, with 6 bases between the two ends. The CDR3 contains 13 residues. CDR1 SGHTA and CDR2 FQGNSA come from the germline V gene. CDR3 sequence (DNA): TGTGCCAGCAGCTTCCAGCAGAACACTGAAGCTTTCTTT. Translated: CASSFQQNTEAFF.

Points on this clonotype: A much larger clone sits a single nucleotide away, making a read error possible. V and J are TRBV10-3 and TRBJ1-3, with a weak D call TRBD1 (5 bases). There are 13 residues in the CDR3. Germline lookup yields CDR1 ENHRY and CDR2 SYGVKD. For the CDR3, the DNA is TGTGCTCATCAGGCAGGGTCTGAAAACACCATATATTTT. Translated, it gives CAHQAGSENTIYF.

The chain uses TRBV24-1 and TRBJ2-7, with TRBD1 as a possible D gene (6 bases). The germline gives CDR1 KGHDR, CDR2 SFDVKD. V was cut by 8 bases and J by 0 bases, with 13 bases left in between. This CDR3 has 14 amino acids. The CDR3, as DNA: TGTGCCACCACCCGGGACACCAGCTCCTACGAGCAGTACTTC. Protein: CATTRDTSSYEQYF.

This clonotype turned up a few times. The rearrangement uses TRBV7-3 and TRBJ2-1, with TRBD1 identical over 7 bases. Trimming took 2 bases from V and 12 from J; bases not matched to a gene: 10. Germline values: CDR1 SGHTA, CDR2 FQGTGA. The CDR3 runs 14 residues. Here the CDR3 reads CASSLSGTATGQFF. The CDR3 region has the DNA TGTGCCAGCAGCTTATCCGGGACAGCCACAGGGCAGTTCTTC.